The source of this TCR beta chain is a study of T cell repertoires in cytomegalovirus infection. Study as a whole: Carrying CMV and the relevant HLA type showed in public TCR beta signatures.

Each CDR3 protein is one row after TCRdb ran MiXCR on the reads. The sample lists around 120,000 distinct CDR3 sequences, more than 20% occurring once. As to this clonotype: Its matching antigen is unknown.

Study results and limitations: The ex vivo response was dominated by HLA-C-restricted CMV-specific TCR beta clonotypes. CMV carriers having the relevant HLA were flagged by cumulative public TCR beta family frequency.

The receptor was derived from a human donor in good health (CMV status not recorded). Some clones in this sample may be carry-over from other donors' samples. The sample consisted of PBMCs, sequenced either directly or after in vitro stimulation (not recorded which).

Written as DNA, the CDR3 is TGTGCCTGGAGTGTACAAGGCGGGAGGCTTAGCACAGATACGCAGTATTTT. Protein: CAWSVQGGRLSTDTQYF. The chain employs TRBV30 and TRBJ2-3, with 8 bases fitting TRBD2. This CDR3 region has 17 residues. Germline assignment: CDR1 GTSNPN and CDR2 SVGIG (reference sequence). The V and J ends lost 0 bases and 0 bases, in that order; junction bases with no gene match: 8.